Listed below are T cell receptor beta chains from one sample, sequenced in a study of breast tumors, draining lymph nodes, adjacent tissues. One entry per CDR3 protein results from TCRdb running MiXCR on the multiplex PCR reads. This sample has some 150,000 distinct CDR3 sequences; about 30% occur once, and the top ten carry less than 4%. The source material was axillary lymph node tissue. Source of these receptors: a female donor with breast cancer. Some clones in this sample may be carry-over from other donors' samples. Both conserved end residues are part of each CDR3. Each record gives: D gene, clone size, V gene, J gene, CDR3 protein, CDR3 DNA. The D gene is left open where the match is weak. A clone size is listed for some rows: how often the clone was seen (once, few, many), or a class if it is expanded.

D gene: NA
clone size: many
V gene: TRBV19
J gene: TRBJ2-3
CDR3 protein: CASSLLLLGTQYF
CDR3 DNA: TGTGCCAGTAGTCTCCTCTTGCTTGGTACGCAGTATTTT

D gene: NA
clone size: many
V gene: TRBV12-3/TRBV12-4
J gene: TRBJ2-3
CDR3 protein: CASRTGLSTDTQYF
CDR3 DNA: TGTGCCAGCAGGACGGGGCTAAGCACAGATACGCAGTATTTT

D gene: NA
clone size: NA
V gene: TRBV20-1
J gene: TRBJ1-5
CDR3 protein: CSATPLVAAANQPPHF
CDR3 DNA: TGCAGTGCTACCCCTTTAGTCGCGGCAGCCAATCAGCCCCCGCATTTT

D gene: NA
clone size: NA
V gene: TRBV6-5
J gene: TRBJ2-5
CDR3 protein: CASSPIGQGTQYF
CDR3 DNA: TGTGCCAGCAGCCCGATAGGGCAAGGGACCCAGTACTTC

D gene: NA
clone size: many
V gene: TRBV25-1
J gene: TRBJ2-3
CDR3 protein: CASSLAGPLLGTQYF
CDR3 DNA: TGTGCCAGCAGTCTAGCCGGGCCCCTTCTTGGTACGCAGTATTTT

D gene: TRBD1
clone size: NA
V gene: TRBV5-1
J gene: TRBJ1-2
CDR3 protein: CASSQGQATERTPGNTF
CDR3 DNA: TGCGCCAGCAGCCAGGGACAGGCCACAGAGAGAACGCCTGGAAACACCTTC

D gene: TRBD1
clone size: many
V gene: TRBV5-8
J gene: TRBJ2-3
CDR3 protein: CASSFSGTGGTDTQYF
CDR3 DNA: TGTGCCAGCAGCTTCTCCGGGACAGGGGGCACAGATACGCAGTATTTT

D gene: TRBD1
clone size: NA
V gene: TRBV24-1
J gene: TRBJ2-2
CDR3 protein: CATSAPGQGVLFF
CDR3 DNA: TGTGCCACCAGTGCTCCGGGACAGGGGGTGCTGTTCTTT

D gene: NA
clone size: many
V gene: TRBV9
J gene: TRBJ2-2
CDR3 protein: CASSLGGGTGELFF
CDR3 DNA: TGTGCCAGCAGCCTCGGAGGGGGAACCGGGGAGCTGTTTTTT

D gene: NA
clone size: many
V gene: TRBV7-9
J gene: TRBJ2-1
CDR3 protein: CASSPRIGYNEQFF
CDR3 DNA: TGTGCCAGCAGCCCCCGGATAGGCTACAATGAGCAGTTCTTC

D gene: NA
clone size: NA
V gene: TRBV14
J gene: TRBJ2-7
CDR3 protein: CASSQVVGVGEQPF
CDR3 DNA: TGTGCCAGCAGCCAAGTAGTTGGAGTGGGTGAGCAGCCCTTC

D gene: NA
clone size: NA
V gene: TRBV2
J gene: TRBJ1-6
CDR3 protein: CASTAEGNPAPLHF
CDR3 DNA: TGTGCCAGCACCGCGGAAGGAAACCCCGCACCCCTCCACTTT

D gene: NA
clone size: NA
V gene: TRBV5-1
J gene: TRBJ1-4
CDR3 protein: CASSSTSGLNEKLFF
CDR3 DNA: TGCGCCAGCAGCTCGACTAGCGGGCTGAATGAAAAACTGTTTTTT

D gene: NA
clone size: many
V gene: TRBV6-2/TRBV6-3
J gene: TRBJ2-2
CDR3 protein: CASSYPRGGRNTGELFF
CDR3 DNA: TGTGCCAGCAGTTACCCCAGGGGGGGAAGGAACACCGGGGAGCTGTTTTTT

D gene: TRBD1
clone size: many
V gene: TRBV9
J gene: TRBJ1-3
CDR3 protein: CASSVQGAVLDTIYF
CDR3 DNA: TGTGCCAGCAGCGTCCAGGGGGCTGTCTTGGACACCATATATTTT

D gene: NA
clone size: few
V gene: TRBV6-2/TRBV6-3
J gene: TRBJ2-7
CDR3 protein: CAGKSSGLAYEQYF
CDR3 DNA: TGTGCCGGCAAGAGCTCCGGGCTTGCCTACGAGCAGTACTTC

D gene: NA
clone size: many
V gene: TRBV6-5
J gene: TRBJ2-1
CDR3 protein: CASSYRLVIGGNEQFF
CDR3 DNA: TGTGCCAGCAGTTACAGACTTGTGATTGGGGGAAATGAGCAGTTCTTC

D gene: NA
clone size: many
V gene: TRBV6-5
J gene: TRBJ2-5
CDR3 protein: CASSPGQETQYF
CDR3 DNA: TGTGCCAGCAGTCCAGGTCAAGAGACCCAGTACTTC

D gene: NA
clone size: many
V gene: TRBV7-3
J gene: TRBJ1-6
CDR3 protein: CASSLEGGSPLHF
CDR3 DNA: TGTGCCAGCAGCTTAGAGGGAGGTTCACCCCTCCACTTT

D gene: NA
clone size: many
V gene: TRBV2
J gene: TRBJ2-7
CDR3 protein: CASSEKYEQYF
CDR3 DNA: TGTGCCAGCAGTGAAAAGTACGAGCAGTACTTC

D gene: NA
clone size: NA
V gene: TRBV15
J gene: TRBJ2-3
CDR3 protein: CATSRDYAGSATDSQYF
CDR3 DNA: TGTGCCACCAGCAGAGATTATGCAGGCTCCGCCACAGATTCGCAGTATTTT

D gene: NA
clone size: few
V gene: TRBV29-1
J gene: TRBJ1-2
CDR3 protein: CSAGHPYGYTF
CDR3 DNA: TGCAGCGCGGGACACCCATATGGCTACACCTTC

D gene: TRBD2
clone size: many
V gene: TRBV20-1
J gene: TRBJ2-1
CDR3 protein: CSARDPSGRRNEQFF
CDR3 DNA: TGCAGTGCTAGAGATCCCAGCGGGAGGAGAAATGAGCAGTTCTTC

D gene: NA
clone size: many
V gene: TRBV30
J gene: TRBJ2-1
CDR3 protein: CAWSVLEAGNNEQFF
CDR3 DNA: TGTGCCTGGAGTGTATTAGAAGCAGGCAACAATGAGCAGTTCTTC

D gene: TRBD1
clone size: NA
V gene: TRBV2
J gene: TRBJ2-7
CDR3 protein: CASSPRTKQGASYEQYF
CDR3 DNA: TGTGCCAGCAGTCCGCGAACCAAACAGGGGGCCTCCTACGAGCAGTACTTC

D gene: NA
clone size: many
V gene: TRBV15
J gene: TRBJ1-4
CDR3 protein: CATSRGGTDEKLFF
CDR3 DNA: TGTGCCACCAGCAGAGGGGGGACTGATGAAAAACTGTTTTTT

D gene: NA
clone size: many
V gene: TRBV5-1
J gene: TRBJ2-7
CDR3 protein: CASSSPEMASYEQYF
CDR3 DNA: TGCGCCAGCAGCTCCCCCGAGATGGCCTCCTACGAGCAGTACTTC

D gene: NA
clone size: NA
V gene: TRBV14
J gene: TRBJ1-6
CDR3 protein: CASSQVSAGPQKSALHF
CDR3 DNA: TGTGCCAGCAGCCAAGTTTCCGCAGGGCCCCAGAAATCAGCCCTCCACTTT

D gene: TRBD2
clone size: NA
V gene: TRBV11-1
J gene: TRBJ2-1
CDR3 protein: CASSLSWWASSGGSNEQFF
CDR3 DNA: TGTGCCAGCAGCTTATCCTGGTGGGCATCTAGCGGCGGGAGTAATGAGCAGTTCTTC

D gene: NA
clone size: many
V gene: TRBV5-6
J gene: TRBJ2-5
CDR3 protein: CASSLLETQYF
CDR3 DNA: TGTGCCAGCAGCTTGTTAGAGACCCAGTACTTC

D gene: NA
clone size: many
V gene: TRBV5-8
J gene: TRBJ2-1
CDR3 protein: CASTSAQGEINEQFF
CDR3 DNA: TGTGCCAGCACCTCAGCCCAGGGTGAGATAAATGAGCAGTTCTTC

D gene: TRBD2
clone size: few
V gene: TRBV12-3/TRBV12-4
J gene: TRBJ2-1
CDR3 protein: CASSFATSASYNEQFF
CDR3 DNA: TGTGCCAGCAGTTTCGCGACTAGCGCATCCTACAATGAGCAGTTCTTC

D gene: NA
clone size: many
V gene: TRBV29-1
J gene: TRBJ1-4
CDR3 protein: CSVERGSEKLFF
CDR3 DNA: TGCAGCGTTGAAAGGGGCAGCGAAAAACTGTTTTTT

D gene: TRBD2
clone size: many
V gene: TRBV6-2/TRBV6-3
J gene: TRBJ2-2
CDR3 protein: CASSKRGGGELFF
CDR3 DNA: TGTGCCAGCAGTAAGCGGGGAGGCGGGGAGCTGTTTTTT

D gene: TRBD1
clone size: few
V gene: TRBV6-1
J gene: TRBJ1-1
CDR3 protein: CASSRRSQGAATEAFF
CDR3 DNA: TGTGCCAGCAGCCGGCGATCCCAGGGGGCGGCCACTGAAGCTTTCTTT

D gene: TRBD1
clone size: many
V gene: TRBV18
J gene: TRBJ2-5
CDR3 protein: CASSPTGKETQYF
CDR3 DNA: TGTGCCAGCTCACCGACAGGGAAGGAGACCCAGTACTTC

D gene: NA
clone size: many
V gene: TRBV10-2
J gene: TRBJ2-6
CDR3 protein: CASGGAGGANVLTF
CDR3 DNA: TGCGCCAGCGGCGGGGCGGGTGGGGCCAACGTCCTGACTTTC

D gene: TRBD2
clone size: many
V gene: TRBV7-9
J gene: TRBJ2-1
CDR3 protein: CASTRAGDLNEQFF
CDR3 DNA: TGTGCCAGCACGCGGGCGGGGGACCTAAATGAGCAGTTCTTC

D gene: NA
clone size: NA
V gene: TRBV6-5
J gene: TRBJ1-5
CDR3 protein: CASREGGGETQHF
CDR3 DNA: TGTGCCAGCAGGGAGGGGGGAGGTGAGACCCAGCATTTT

D gene: TRBD1
clone size: many
V gene: TRBV12-3/TRBV12-4
J gene: TRBJ1-5
CDR3 protein: CASSLILTGHQPQHF
CDR3 DNA: TGTGCCAGCAGTTTAATATTGACAGGGCACCAGCCCCAGCATTTT

D gene: NA
clone size: NA
V gene: TRBV11-2
J gene: TRBJ1-3
CDR3 protein: CASSLLAGETGNTIYF
CDR3 DNA: TGTGCCAGCAGCCTGCTAGCGGGGGAAACTGGAAACACCATATATTTT

D gene: TRBD1
clone size: few
V gene: TRBV20-1
J gene: TRBJ1-1
CDR3 protein: CSGTRGQGFTEAFF
CDR3 DNA: TGCAGTGGAACTCGGGGACAGGGGTTCACTGAAGCTTTCTTT

D gene: NA
clone size: many
V gene: TRBV3-1
J gene: TRBJ1-2
CDR3 protein: CASSHLRGAEGYTF
CDR3 DNA: TGTGCCAGCAGCCACTTGCGGGGGGCGGAGGGCTACACCTTC

D gene: TRBD1
clone size: NA
V gene: TRBV20-1
J gene: TRBJ2-5
CDR3 protein: CSARRDRAIQETQYF
CDR3 DNA: TGCAGTGCTAGAAGGGACAGGGCTATCCAAGAGACCCAGTACTTC

D gene: NA
clone size: many
V gene: TRBV3-1
J gene: TRBJ2-7
CDR3 protein: CASSPGTPGYEQYF
CDR3 DNA: TGTGCCAGCAGCCCCGGGACCCCCGGGTACGAGCAGTACTTC

D gene: NA
clone size: many
V gene: TRBV5-1
J gene: TRBJ2-1
CDR3 protein: CASGAAAEDEQFF
CDR3 DNA: TGCGCCAGCGGAGCAGCCGCGGAGGATGAGCAGTTCTTC

D gene: TRBD2
clone size: many
V gene: TRBV6-2/TRBV6-3
J gene: TRBJ2-7
CDR3 protein: CASSYDPTSGGRYEQYF
CDR3 DNA: TGTGCCAGCAGTTACGACCCCACTAGCGGCGGACGATACGAGCAGTACTTC

D gene: NA
clone size: many
V gene: TRBV12-3/TRBV12-4
J gene: TRBJ2-2
CDR3 protein: CASSRSRAGGELFF
CDR3 DNA: TGTGCCAGCAGTCGGAGTAGGGCAGGCGGGGAGCTGTTTTTT

D gene: NA
clone size: NA
V gene: TRBV13
J gene: TRBJ1-2
CDR3 protein: CASSRPRKRDGYTF
CDR3 DNA: TGTGCCAGTAGTCGGCCGAGAAAGAGAGATGGCTACACCTTC

D gene: NA
clone size: NA
V gene: TRBV3-2
J gene: TRBJ1-5
CDR3 protein: CASSQKEGRGQHF
CDR3 DNA: TGTGCCAGCAGCCAAAAAGAGGGCAGGGGGCAGCATTTT